The 25 T cell receptor beta chains reported below all come from one sample, sequenced in a study of brain T cells in children with intractable seizures. Using immunoSEQ multiplex PCR, the repertoire was profiled, and TCRdb retains in-frame clones only, with some absent. The sample yields 50,000 to 75,000 clones, roughly 95% seen once. The source material was peripheral blood, sampled at surgery. The receptors were gathered from a boy younger than two with focal cortical dysplasia and intractable seizures.

V usage is TRBV18 and J usage is TRBJ2-3; 8 bases fit TRBD2. The CDR3 length is 16 residues. Looked up from germline, CDR1 is KGHSH and CDR2 is LQKENI. Losses at the gene ends were 2 bases for V and 1 base for J; bases not matched to a gene: 5. The CDR3 region is CASSPGSGGGTDTQYF. CDR3 DNA: TGTGCCAGCTCACCAGGCTCGGGGGGGGGCACAGATACGCAGTATTTT.

This chain joins TRBV24-1 and TRBJ2-7; D remains unclear. Germline CDR1 and CDR2: KGHDR and SFDVKD. The CDR3 extends over 14 amino acids. V gave up 5 bases and J gave up 2 bases, with 12 bases separating them. CDR3: CATSAPDETYEQYF. CDR3 nucleotide sequence: TGTGCCACCAGTGCCCCGGACGAAACCTACGAGCAGTACTTC.

This clone was counted once. The chain links TRBV2 to TRBJ2-1; D might be TRBD1 (6 bases). V gave up 7 bases and J gave up 9 bases, with 13 bases separating them. This CDR3 contains 12 residues. Germline CDR1 reads SNHLY; CDR2 reads FYNNEI. CDR3 protein: CASTPVGGEQFF. CDR3 DNA sequence: TGTGCCAGCACCCCCGTAGGGGGTGAGCAGTTCTTC.

This rearrangement joins TRBV7-9 to TRBJ2-1, with D unclear. V was shortened by 2 bases and J by 3 bases, with 8 bases between the two germline ends. The CDR3 runs to 14 residues. CDR1 SEHNR and CDR2 FQNEAQ come from the germline V gene (reference sequence). The CDR3 sequence is CASSLRADYNEQFF. The CDR3 region has the DNA TGTGCCAGCAGCTTAAGGGCAGACTACAATGAGCAGTTCTTC.

The rearrangement links TRBV12-3 or TRBV12-4 to TRBJ2-7, with D possibly TRBD1 on 6 matching bases. The V gene lost 7 bases and the J gene lost 5 bases, with 9 bases spanning the gap. The CDR3 spans 11 residues. The CDR3 region has the DNA TGTGCCAGCAACGGACAGCACGAGCAGTACTTC. Its protein product is CASNGQHEQYF.

This sequence joins TRBV28 and TRBJ1-3, with 8 bases aligning to TRBD1. Germline CDR1 and CDR2: MDHEN and SYDVKM. CDR3 size: 14 residues. The V segment lost 5 bases and the J segment 8 bases; nucleotides outside the gene matches: 8. CDR3 coding DNA: TGTGCCAGCAGTCCCTCGGACAGGGTTGACACCATATATTTT. Protein product: CASSPSDRVDTIYF.

The chain uses TRBV4-3 and TRBJ2-3, with TRBD2 matching over 16 bases. CDR1 is LGHNA, CDR2 YSLEER, per germline. The CDR3 consists of 15 residues. V shed 5 bases and J 10 bases; nucleotides not matched to a gene: 6. The CDR3 region has the DNA TGCGCCAGCAGCACGGGACTAGCGGGAGGGCCTTCGCAGTATTTT. It encodes CASSTGLAGGPSQYF.

The count of this clone is one. This CDR3 is CASSVLAGAPTDTQYF. The CDR3 DNA follows: TGTGCCAGCAGCGTCCTAGCGGGAGCCCCTACAGATACGCAGTATTTT. The J gene is TRBJ2-3, the V gene TRBV9, with TRBD2 matching 10 bases. CDR1 and CDR2 from the germline V gene are SGDLS and YYNGEE. This CDR3 region has 16 residues. Losses at the gene ends were 2 bases for V and 3 bases for J; bases not matched to a gene: 6.

The CDR3 nucleotides are TGTGCCAGCAGCGCAGGGGACTATGGCTACACCTTC. Its protein product is CASSAGDYGYTF. The chain combines TRBV2 with TRBJ1-2; a weak D match, TRBD1 (6 bases). The germline V and J ends were trimmed by 6 bases and 3 bases, with 8 bases remaining between them. Germline V lookup: CDR1 SNHLY, CDR2 FYNNEI. This CDR3 has 12 amino acids.

This rearrangement joins TRBV6-2 or TRBV6-3 to TRBJ2-3, with D unresolved. The CDR3 covers 15 residues. Trimming shortened V by 5 bases and J by 2 bases, and 14 bases separated the two germline ends. Germline V CDR1 and CDR2: MNHEY, SVGEGT. CDR3 bases: TGTGCCAGCAGTAGCTCCCCTGACAACACAGATACGCAGTATTTT. Its protein product is CASSSSPDNTDTQYF.

This chain links TRBV7-2 with TRBJ2-3; weak D call: TRBD1 (6 bases). The CDR3 totals 15 residues. Trimming cost V 3 bases and J 2 bases, with 12 bases left between them. Germline V CDR1 and CDR2: SGHTA, FQGNSA. The CDR3 sequence: CASSFDRIDTDTQYF. Written as DNA, the CDR3 is TGTGCCAGCAGCTTTGACAGGATCGACACAGATACGCAGTATTTT.

This chain links TRBV19 with TRBJ2-2; D perhaps matches TRBD1 (6 bases). Trimming pared 5 bases from V and 6 bases from J, leaving 16 bases between. This CDR3 spans 15 amino acids. Germline lookup yields CDR1 LNHDA and CDR2 SQIVND (reference sequence). The CDR3 protein is CASSFAQGTAGELFF. CDR3 nucleotides: TGTGCCAGTAGTTTTGCACAGGGTACGGCCGGGGAGCTGTTTTTT.

The chain couples TRBV19 to TRBJ1-2; 10 nucleotides align to TRBD1. CDR1 LNHDA and CDR2 SQIVND come from the germline V gene (reference sequence). The CDR3 has 14 residues. The V segment lost 10 bases and the J segment 8 bases; nucleotides outside the gene matches: 13. The CDR3 DNA follows: TGTGCCACCTACCTTCCCGGGACAGGGGTCGGCTACACCTTC. It specifies CATYLPGTGVGYTF.

This chain connects TRBV11-2 to TRBJ1-1; no reliable D call. The CDR3 length is 12 residues. V lost 0 bases, J lost 4 bases, and 3 bases lay in between. Germline assignment: CDR1 SGHAT and CDR2 FQNNGV. The CDR3 DNA reads TGTGCCAGCAGCTTAGAGACCACTGAAGCTTTCTTT. Its translation is CASSLETTEAFF.

V usage is TRBV2 and J usage is TRBJ1-5; no firm D call. The CDR3 is made up of 12 amino acids. V shed 5 bases and J shed 5 bases, with 7 bases lying between them. Germline V gene data show CDR1 as SNHLY and CDR2 as FYNNEI. The CDR3 nucleotides are TGTGCCAGCAGTAACGGTCATCAGCCCCAGCATTTT. Protein product: CASSNGHQPQHF.

The chain combines TRBV5-1 with TRBJ2-1, with 15 bases identical to TRBD2. The germline V gene encodes CDR1 SGHRS and CDR2 YFSETQ. Trimming removed 4 bases from V and 0 bases from J; junction bases left unmatched: 8. The length of the CDR3 is 19 residues. CDR3 in DNA: TGCGCCAGCAGCGGACTAGCGGGGGGGACAAGAAGCTCCTACAATGAGCAGTTCTTC. Its protein product is CASSGLAGGTRSSYNEQFF.

The CDR3 sequence: CASSFPGTYEQYF. Written as DNA, the CDR3 is TGTGCCAGCAGCTTTCCAGGCACCTACGAGCAGTACTTC. The chain couples TRBV5-4 to TRBJ2-7, with D unclear. The CDR3 is 13 residues long. CDR1 and CDR2 (germline): SGHNT, YYREEE (reference sequence). With 2 bases removed from V and 2 bases from J, the gap between germline ends came to 8 bases.

The chain links TRBV27 to TRBJ2-5; 12 bases fit TRBD2. The V gene end was trimmed by 4 bases and the J gene end by 2 bases; junction bases not matched to a gene: 2. The germline V gene encodes CDR1 MNHEY and CDR2 SMNVEV (reference sequence). The CDR3 runs to 15 residues. CDR3 residues: CASSSGLAGQETQYF. CDR3 coding DNA: TGTGCCAGCAGTTCGGGACTAGCGGGTCAAGAGACCCAGTACTTC.

The V call is TRBV7-8, the J call TRBJ1-4, with D possibly matching TRBD1 (5 bases). This CDR3 has 16 amino acids. Deletions cut 5 bases from V and 1 base from J, with 14 bases between. The V gene's germline CDR1 is SGHVS and CDR2 FQNEAQ. The CDR3 reads CASSLRRQLTNEKLFF. The CDR3 DNA reads as TGTGCCAGCAGCCTCAGACGACAGTTAACTAATGAAAAACTGTTTTTT.

This rearrangement joins TRBV7-9 to TRBJ1-2, with D hard to call. The CDR3 has 14 amino acids. Between the trimmed V and J ends, which lost 4 bases and 8 bases, there was a span of 17 bases. CDR1 is SEHNR and CDR2 is FQNEAQ in the germline V gene (reference sequence). The chain's CDR3 is CASSSSSSRAGYTF. The CDR3 DNA sequence: TGTGCCAGCAGCTCGAGTAGTTCCCGTGCGGGCTACACCTTC.

The chain is built from TRBV6-4 and TRBJ2-3, with TRBD2 matching over 10 bases. Per the germline V gene, CDR1 is MRHNA and CDR2 is SNTAGT. The CDR3 spans 17 residues. After removal of 3 bases from V and 1 base from J, the junction contained 7 bases not matched to a gene. CDR3 region: CASSDQASGGCTDTQYF. CDR3 nucleotides: TGTGCCAGCAGTGATCAGGCTAGCGGGGGATGCACAGATACGCAGTATTTT.

The rearrangement joins TRBV19 to TRBJ2-1, with 14 bases fitting TRBD2. The length of the CDR3 is 20 residues. The V and J ends lost 3 bases and 0 bases, in that order; junction bases with no gene match: 10. Per the germline V gene, CDR1 is LNHDA and CDR2 is SQIVND (reference sequence). The CDR3 sequence: CASSIYSGLAGGSSYNEQFF. The CDR3 DNA reads as TGTGCCAGTAGTATTTACTCTGGACTAGCGGGGGGTAGCTCCTACAATGAGCAGTTCTTC. The full variable domain, rest sourced from reference TRBV19 and TRBJ2-1, is DGGITQSPKYLFRKEGQNVTLSCEQNLNHDAMYWYRQDPGQGLRLIYYSQIVNDFQKGDIAEGYSVSREKKESFPLTVTSAQKNPTAFYLCASSIYSGLAGGSSYNEQFFGPGTRLTVL.

The J gene is TRBJ1-1, the V gene TRBV10-3, with 8 bases that match TRBD1. The germline gives CDR1 ENHRY, CDR2 SYGVKD. There are 16 residues in the CDR3. The V gene end was trimmed by 2 bases and the J gene end by 0 bases; junction bases not matched to a gene: 5. CDR3 region: CAISEGKDRVNTEAFF. The CDR3 bases are TGTGCCATCAGTGAGGGAAAGGACAGGGTGAACACTGAAGCTTTCTTT.

This clone was recorded once. The V and J genes are TRBV6-1 and TRBJ1-6, with 7 bases matching TRBD1. The CDR3 has 17 amino acids. Germline V lookup: CDR1 MNHNS, CDR2 SASEGT. V shed 4 bases and J 10 bases; nucleotides not matched to a gene: 16. The CDR3 region has the DNA TGTGCCAGCAGTGTTGAGGGGGCGTTTAATCTTGGATCACCCCTCCACTTT. Translating it yields CASSVEGAFNLGSPLHF.

The chain carries TRBV28 and TRBJ2-6, with TRBD1 identical over 7 bases. Germline CDR1 MDHEN, CDR2 SYDVKM. The CDR3 length is 18 residues. J gave up 4 bases and V 4 bases, and 13 bases lay outside the gene matches. The CDR3, as DNA: TGTGCCAGCAGTTCTATTGGGACAGATGGCGCGGGGGCCAACGTCCTGACTTTC. The encoded protein is CASSSIGTDGAGANVLTF. The full variable domain, in which reference TRBV28 and TRBJ2-6 provide the parts outside the CDR3, is DVKVTQSSRYLVKRTGEKVFLECVQDMDHENMFWYRQDPGLGLRLIYFSYDVKMKEKGDIPEGYSVSREKKERFSLILESASTNQTSMYLCASSSIGTDGAGANVLTFGAGSRLTVL.